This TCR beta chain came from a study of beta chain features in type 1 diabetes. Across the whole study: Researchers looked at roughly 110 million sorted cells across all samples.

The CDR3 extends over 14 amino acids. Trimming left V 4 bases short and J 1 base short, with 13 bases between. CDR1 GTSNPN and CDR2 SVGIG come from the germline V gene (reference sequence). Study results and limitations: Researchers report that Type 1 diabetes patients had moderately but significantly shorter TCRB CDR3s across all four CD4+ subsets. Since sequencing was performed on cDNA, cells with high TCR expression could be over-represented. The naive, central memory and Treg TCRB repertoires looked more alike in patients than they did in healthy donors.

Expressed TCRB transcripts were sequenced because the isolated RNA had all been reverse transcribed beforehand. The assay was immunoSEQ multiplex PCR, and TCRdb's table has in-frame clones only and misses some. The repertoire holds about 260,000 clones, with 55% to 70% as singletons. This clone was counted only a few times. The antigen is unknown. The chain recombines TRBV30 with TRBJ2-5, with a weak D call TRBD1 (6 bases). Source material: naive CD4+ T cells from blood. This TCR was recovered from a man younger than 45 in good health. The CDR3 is CAWNDGQSQETQYF. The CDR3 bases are TGTGCCTGGAATGATGGACAGAGCCAAGAGACCCAGTACTTC.